This T cell receptor beta chain was identified during a study of blood T cell repertoires in COVID-19. Study-level information: The samples span acute and convalescent COVID-19 from the United States, Italy and Spain. T cells, B-cell-depleted T cells, or PBMCs provided the cDNA or gDNA that served as material.

Methods used by the authors: The assay estimated nucleated cells by amplifying reference gene primers. Sequenced by immunoSEQ multiplex PCR; TCRdb stores in-frame clones only, minus some. The DNA gave D and trimming, while V, J and clone size come from that table. The sample lists more than 85,000 clones, more than 85% seen once, with less than 4.5% in the top ten. Germline assignment: CDR1 MNHNS and CDR2 SASEGT. The V and J ends lost 3 bases and 6 bases, in that order; junction bases with no gene match: 10. CDR3 length: 16 residues. This TCR was sampled from a man aged 18 to 29 with acute or convalescent COVID-19. Specimen: peripheral blood. The J gene is TRBJ1-1, the V gene TRBV6-1, with 10 bases lining up with TRBD1. CDR3 amino acids: CASSDLTGQGVAEAFF. CDR3 coding DNA: TGTGCCAGCAGTGACCTGACCGGACAGGGGGTGGCTGAAGCTTTCTTT.